This T cell receptor beta chain originates from a study of blood T cell repertoires in COVID-19. Background on the study: Material from acute and convalescent COVID-19 was sourced from the United States, Italy and Spain.

Original processing notes: The authors estimated nucleated cell counts from reference gene primer amplification. Using immunoSEQ multiplex PCR, the repertoire was profiled, and TCRdb retains in-frame clones only, with some absent. V, J and clone size derive from that table, while D and trimming were established from the DNA sequence. The sample has approximately 200,000 clones; 81% are singletons. CDR3 length: 14 amino acids. Germline-derived CDR1 and CDR2 are MDHEN and SYDVKM. V lost 5 bases and J 0 bases, leaving 8 bases between the germline ends. Sample: peripheral blood. This clonotype originated in a woman older than 75 with COVID-19, enrolled during active disease. The chain employs TRBV28 and TRBJ1-3, with D maybe TRBD1 (5 bases). The CDR3 sequence: CASSPGGSGNTIYF. For the CDR3, the DNA is TGTGCCAGCAGTCCCGGGGGCTCTGGAAACACCATATATTTT.